These T cell receptor beta chains were read from a single sample in a study of T cells in localized non-small cell lung cancer. Libraries were prepared by immunoSEQ multiplex PCR; TCRdb keeps only in-frame clonotypes and omits some of them. The sample has 13,000 or so clones; about 86% are singletons. Sequences were derived from peripheral blood, sampled before any cancer treatment. These receptors were taken from a male donor at least 60 years old with stage III lung adenocarcinoma. Each CDR3 is given with its conserved first and last residue. D genes are given only for firm matches. For some rows the clone size is stated as once, few or many, or as a class when expanded; others skip it.

>TRBD1|TRBV19|TRBJ1-2|13|.
TGTGCCAGTAGCCCAACAGGGGCGATAGGCTACACCTTC
CASSPTGAIGYTF
>.|TRBV7-6|TRBJ1-1|12|.
TGTGCCAGCAGCTCATTCGGGGGGGGAGCTTTCTTT
CASSSFGGGAFF
>.|TRBV5-1|TRBJ1-4|17|.
TGCGCCAGCCGTCCGGGGGGTGCGGGCACAACTAATGAAAAACTGTTTTTT
CASRPGGAGTTNEKLFF
>TRBD1|TRBV10-1|TRBJ2-3|18|.
TGCGCCAGCAGTGAGTCGACAGGACAGGGGGTTTACACAGATACGCAGTATTTT
CASSESTGQGVYTDTQYF
>TRBD1|TRBV18|TRBJ1-3|18|.
TGTGCCAGCTCACCTGCCGGGACAGGGACGGTATCTGGAAACACCATATATTTT
CASSPAGTGTVSGNTIYF
>.|TRBV4-2|TRBJ1-2|15|few
TGTGCCAGCAGCCAAGATCCCCAGCCCGACTATGGCTACACCTTC
CASSQDPQPDYGYTF
>.|TRBV6-5|TRBJ1-3|13|.
TGTGCCAGCAGCATCGGACGAGGGGACACCATATATTTT
CASSIGRGDTIYF
>TRBD1|TRBV2|TRBJ1-3|17|.
TGTGCCAGCAGTACCCGACAGGGCCTATTCTCTGGAAACACCATATATTTT
CASSTRQGLFSGNTIYF
>TRBD2|TRBV15|TRBJ2-7|16|.
TGTGCCACCAGCAGAGCCGGTGCGGGAGGCTCCTACGAGCAGTACTTC
CATSRAGAGGSYEQYF
>.|TRBV10-3|TRBJ2-1|13|.
TGTGCCATCAGTGGAGGGAGGGGGGATGAGCAGTTCTTC
CAISGGRGDEQFF
>.|TRBV5-4|TRBJ1-1|14|.
TGTGCCAGCAGCCCTCGGCCCGAGAACACTGAAGCTTTCTTT
CASSPRPENTEAFF
>.|TRBV12-5|TRBJ1-4|14|once
TGTGCTAGTGGGGACACTGGAGGGGGTGAAAAACTGTTTTTT
CASGDTGGGEKLFF
>.|TRBV5-1|TRBJ2-3|14|.
TGCGCCAGCAGCTTAGGACAGAGCACAGATACGCAGTATTTT
CASSLGQSTDTQYF
>TRBD2|TRBV9|TRBJ2-1|19|.
TGTGCCAGCAGCGTAAACAGCCTAGCGGGAAGAACCTCCTACAATGAGCAGTTCTTC
CASSVNSLAGRTSYNEQFF
>.|TRBV11-2|TRBJ1-2|12|.
TGTGCCAGCAGCGTCGGAGGGGGTGGCTACACCTTC
CASSVGGGGYTF
>.|TRBV6-6|TRBJ1-1|15|.
TGTGCCAGCTTTGGTTTCAGGCGAAGTGGCACTGAAGCTTTCTTT
CASFGFRRSGTEAFF
>.|TRBV4-1|TRBJ1-4|15|.
TGCGCCAGCAGTCGCGGACTTTCGGATAATGAAAAACTGTTTTTT
CASSRGLSDNEKLFF
>TRBD2|TRBV2|TRBJ2-1|15|.
TGTGCCAGCAGTGAGCTAGCGGGGGAGGCGAATGAGCAGTTCTTC
CASSELAGEANEQFF
>.|TRBV5-1|TRBJ2-3|15|.
TGCGCCAGCAGCTTGACAGGGATGCGCACAGATACGCAGTATTTT
CASSLTGMRTDTQYF
>TRBD1|TRBV4-2|TRBJ2-7|17|.
TGTGCCAGCAGCCAATTCATCCCGAGACAGGGGACATACGAGCAGTACTTT
CASSQFIPRQGTYEQYF
>.|TRBV19|TRBJ2-5|13|.
TGTGCCAGTAGTAGGCGGCCCCAAGAGACCCAGTACTTC
CASSRRPQETQYF
>.|TRBV7-2|TRBJ2-7|12|.
TGTGCCAGCAGCTTAAGGCAAACCGAGCAGTACTTC
CASSLRQTEQYF
>TRBD1|TRBV10-3|TRBJ1-4|15|.
TGTGCCATCAGTGAGTCGGAGACAGGGAGAGGAAAACTGTTTTTT
CAISESETGRGKLFF
>.|TRBV6-1|TRBJ1-1|13|.
TGTGCCAGCAGTGAAACGACCATGACTGAAGCTTTCTTT
CASSETTMTEAFF
>.|TRBV2|TRBJ2-7|16|once
TGTGCCAGCAGTGTCCCGTTGGTCGGGGACGACTACGAGCAGTACTTC
CASSVPLVGDDYEQYF
>.|TRBV29-1|TRBJ2-1|13|few
TGCAGCGTTGAGCTCAACCCCGGTGGTGAGCAGTTCTTC
CSVELNPGGEQFF
>.|TRBV4-1|TRBJ1-5|14|.
TGCGCCAGCAGCCAAGATGGGGCCCGACAGCCCCAGCATTTT
CASSQDGARQPQHF
>.|TRBV14|TRBJ1-6|13|once
TGTGCCAGCAGTCTTTGGACAAATTCACCCCTCCACTTT
CASSLWTNSPLHF
>.|TRBV11-2|TRBJ2-1|14|few
TGTGCCAGCAGCTTTACGGGGGATTACAATGAGCAGTTCTTC
CASSFTGDYNEQFF
>.|TRBV19|TRBJ1-1|14|.
TGTGCCAGTAGTATGGGTTTGGGGGTCACTGAAGCTTTCTTT
CASSMGLGVTEAFF
>.|TRBV6-6|TRBJ1-1|14|.
TGTGCCAGCAGTTATACGAAACAGGGCCCTGAAGCTTTCTTT
CASSYTKQGPEAFF
>.|TRBV6-5|TRBJ2-7|14|.
TGTGCCGGCACGGGGGCTTGGCCCTCCTACGAGCAGTACTTC
CAGTGAWPSYEQYF
>.|TRBV5-1|TRBJ2-7|13|.
TGCGCCAGCAGCTCGGGGGGCCCTTCCGAGCAGTACTTC
CASSSGGPSEQYF
>.|TRBV5-4|TRBJ2-5|14|.
TGTGCCAGCAGCTTGGGACTGGACCAAGAGACCCAGTACTTC
CASSLGLDQETQYF
>.|TRBV28|TRBJ1-4|14|.
TGTGCCAGCAGTTTATCTGGCGTCTGGGAAAAACTGTTTTTT
CASSLSGVWEKLFF
>TRBD2|TRBV6-5|TRBJ2-2|15|.
TGTGCCAGCAGACGGACTAGCGGATACACCGGGGAGCTGTTTTTT
CASRRTSGYTGELFF
>TRBD1|TRBV5-1|TRBJ2-1|15|.
TGCGCCAGCAGCAAGGACGGACAGGGAACAAATGAGCAGTTCTTC
CASSKDGQGTNEQFF
>.|TRBV11-2|TRBJ2-1|15|.
TGTGCCAGCAGCTTAAAGGGATTGGGCTCTCTGGAGCAGTTCTTC
CASSLKGLGSLEQFF
>.|TRBV27|TRBJ2-7|14|.
TGTGCCAGCAGTCCCTTAGGCACAACCTACGAGCAGTACTTC
CASSPLGTTYEQYF
>.|TRBV7-6|TRBJ2-2|15|.
TGTGCCAGCAGCAAACAGGGTTCAGGAACCGGGGAGCTGTTTTTT
CASSKQGSGTGELFF
>TRBD1|TRBV7-8|TRBJ1-2|15|.
TGTGCCAGCAGCTTAGGCGGACAGGGGGCGGGAGGCTACACCTTC
CASSLGGQGAGGYTF
>.|TRBV5-6|TRBJ2-5|10|.
TGTGCCAGCAGTGGGGAGACCCAGTACTTC
CASSGETQYF
>.|TRBV30|TRBJ1-5|13|.
TGTGCCTGGAGTGAAGGGGATTATCAGCCCCAGCATTTT
CAWSEGDYQPQHF
>.|TRBV5-1|TRBJ1-2|13|.
TGCGCCAGCAGCTTGACTCCTAACTATGGCTACACCTTC
CASSLTPNYGYTF
>TRBD1|TRBV7-9|TRBJ1-5|14|few
TGTGCCAGCAGCCCCCAGGGGGCCGGGGCAATTCAGCATTTT
CASSPQGAGAIQHF
>.|TRBV5-1|TRBJ2-7|16|.
TGCGCCAGCAGCTCCCTAGAGGGCCCCTCCCCCTACGAGCAGTACTTC
CASSSLEGPSPYEQYF
>.|TRBV4-2|TRBJ2-7|15|.
TGTGCCAGCAGCCAAGATCGGGTGGTCTCCTACGAGCAGTACTTC
CASSQDRVVSYEQYF
>TRBD2|TRBV6-1|TRBJ2-7|14|once
TGTGCCAGCAGCCCAACTAGCGGGAGGTACGAGCAGTACTTC
CASSPTSGRYEQYF
>.|TRBV11-2|TRBJ1-3|14|.
TGTGCCAGCAGCTTACGAGGCCCTGGAAACACCATATATTTT
CASSLRGPGNTIYF
>.|TRBV5-6|TRBJ2-1|17|.
TGTGCCAGCAGCTTACTAGCAGTTACGAGCTCCTACAATGAGCAGTTCTTC
CASSLLAVTSSYNEQFF
>.|TRBV5-1|TRBJ2-7|14|.
TGCGCCAGCAGCGCCAGCCGGGGGTCCTACGAGCAGTACTTC
CASSASRGSYEQYF